The sequence of this T cell receptor beta chain was determined in a study of blood T cell repertoires in COVID-19. Whole-study context: Acute and convalescent COVID-19 specimens originated in the United States, Italy and Spain. T cells, B-cell-depleted T cells, or PBMCs supplied cDNA or gDNA.

CDR3 length: 15 residues. The germline gives CDR1 SGHRS, CDR2 YFSETQ. V lost 0 bases to trimming and J lost 4 bases; unmatched junction nucleotides: 3. The authors' processing: Amplified reference gene primers provided the basis for estimating nucleated cell counts. Here immunoSEQ multiplex PCR was the method, and the copy in TCRdb shows in-frame clones only, minus some. V and J calls and clone size follow that table, whereas D and trimming were derived from the DNA. The table records roughly 50,000 clones, approximately 90% of them present only once. The rearrangement joins TRBV5-1 to TRBJ1-1; 10 positions match TRBD1. The receptor was derived from a man older than 75 with acute or convalescent COVID-19. The sample was peripheral blood. The CDR3 here is CASSLVRQGATEAFF. CDR3 nucleotides: TGCGCCAGCAGCTTGGTCCGACAGGGGGCCACTGAAGCTTTCTTT.